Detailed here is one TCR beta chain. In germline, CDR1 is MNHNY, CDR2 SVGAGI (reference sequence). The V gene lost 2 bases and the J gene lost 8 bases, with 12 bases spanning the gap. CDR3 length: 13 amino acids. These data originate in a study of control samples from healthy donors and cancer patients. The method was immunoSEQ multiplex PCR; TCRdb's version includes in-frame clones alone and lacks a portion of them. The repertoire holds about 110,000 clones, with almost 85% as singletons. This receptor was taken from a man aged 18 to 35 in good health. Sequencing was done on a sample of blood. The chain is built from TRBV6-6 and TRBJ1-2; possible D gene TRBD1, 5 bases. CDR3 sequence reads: CASSYTDSGGYTF. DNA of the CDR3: TGTGCCAGCAGTTACACAGACTCAGGGGGCTACACCTTC.